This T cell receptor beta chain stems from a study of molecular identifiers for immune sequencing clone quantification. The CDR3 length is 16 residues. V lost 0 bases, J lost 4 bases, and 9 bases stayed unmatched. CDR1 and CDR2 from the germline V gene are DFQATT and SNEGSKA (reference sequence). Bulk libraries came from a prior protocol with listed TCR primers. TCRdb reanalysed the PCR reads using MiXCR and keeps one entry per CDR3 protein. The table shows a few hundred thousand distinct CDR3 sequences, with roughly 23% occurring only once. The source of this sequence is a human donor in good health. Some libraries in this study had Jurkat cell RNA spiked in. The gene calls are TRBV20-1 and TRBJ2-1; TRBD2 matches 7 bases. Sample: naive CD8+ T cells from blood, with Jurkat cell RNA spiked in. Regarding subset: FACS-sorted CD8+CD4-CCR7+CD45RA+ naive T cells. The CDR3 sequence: CSAREVSGRLYNEQFF. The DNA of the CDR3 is TGCAGTGCTAGAGAGGTTAGCGGGCGGTTGTACAATGAGCAGTTCTTC.